These T cell receptor beta chains were read from a single sample in a study of cytotoxic CD8 clonotypes in ibrutinib-treated CLL. Produced via immunoSEQ multiplex PCR; TCRdb's table is partial and in-frame only. This table has 250,000 to 350,000 clones, approximately 79% appearing once. The source material was PBMCs, sampled at disease progression, from a patient treated with ibrutinib. These receptors all stem from a human donor with chronic lymphocytic leukemia. The CDR3 runs from the conserved cysteine through the conserved F or W. A D gene is named only where the DNA matches it firmly. The size of a clone is reported for some rows only, either as once, few or many, or as a class for expanded clones.

>NA|TRBJ2-1|NA|TRBV5-1
TGCGCCAGCAGCCCCCCGGGTCAGTACAATGAGCAGTTCTTC
CASSPPGQYNEQFF
>NA|TRBJ2-7|NA|TRBV5-1
TGCGCCAGCAGCTTGCAGGGCAGGGGTGAGCAGTACTTC
CASSLQGRGEQYF
>NA|TRBJ2-7|TRBD2|TRBV19
TGTGCCAGTAGTATCCGAGCGGGAGGGGCCTACGAGCAGTACTTC
CASSIRAGGAYEQYF
>NA|TRBJ2-7|NA|TRBV5-1
TGCGCCAGCAGCTTCCGAGGGTCCTACGAGCAGTACTTC
CASSFRGSYEQYF
>NA|TRBJ2-2|NA|TRBV4-1
TGCGCCAGCAGCCAAGATAGGACAGACACCGGGGAGCTGTTTTTT
CASSQDRTDTGELFF
>NA|TRBJ1-1|NA|TRBV27
TGTGCCAGCAGTCCCAGGATAATGAACACTGAAGCTTTCTTT
CASSPRIMNTEAFF
>NA|TRBJ2-4|NA|TRBV28
TGTGCCAGCAGCCAGGTCGGGACCAAAAACATTCAGTACTTC
CASSQVGTKNIQYF
>NA|TRBJ1-2|NA|TRBV28
TGTGCCAGCCGGGACGGGAACTATGGCTACACCTTC
CASRDGNYGYTF
>NA|TRBJ1-6|NA|TRBV7-2
TGTGCCAGCAGCCCTAATGATTCACCCCTCCACTTT
CASSPNDSPLHF
>NA|TRBJ2-3|TRBD2|TRBV28
TGTGCCAGCAGTTTAACCGGACTAGGCGGAGATACGCAGTATTTT
CASSLTGLGGDTQYF
>NA|TRBJ2-3|NA|TRBV7-9
TGTGCCAGCAGCCCCCACCTAGATACGCAGTATTTT
CASSPHLDTQYF
>NA|TRBJ2-5|NA|TRBV9
TGTGCCAGCAGCAACGCAGGGAAAGTGGAGACCCAGTACTTC
CASSNAGKVETQYF
>NA|TRBJ1-1|NA|TRBV7-8
TGTGCCAGCAGCACCGAATGGGAAGACACTGAAGCTTTCTTT
CASSTEWEDTEAFF
>NA|TRBJ1-1|NA|TRBV28
TGTGCCAGCAGTCCGACCGTTAGCGGAGCTTTCTTT
CASSPTVSGAFF
>NA|TRBJ1-1|NA|TRBV5-1
TGCGCCAGCAGCTTGGGAACGTTCGTCCAGGGTGGGTCTGAAGCTTTCTTT
CASSLGTFVQGGSEAFF
>NA|TRBJ2-7|NA|TRBV19
TGTGCCAGTAGTAAAGCACCGGGGCTAGTTCCCTACGAGCAGTACTTC
CASSKAPGLVPYEQYF
>many|TRBJ2-2|NA|TRBV29-1
TGCAGCGTTGAGTCGGGGCAATCGAACACCGGGGAGCTGTTTTTT
CSVESGQSNTGELFF
>NA|TRBJ2-4|NA|TRBV10-3
TGTGCCATCAGTGAGGGGGGCATTCAGTACTTC
CAISEGGIQYF
>NA|TRBJ2-7|NA|TRBV7-9
TGTGCCAGCAGCTTCCTGGGGACGGGAGAATGGGATGTCTACGAGCAGTACTTC
CASSFLGTGEWDVYEQYF
>NA|TRBJ1-2|TRBD1|TRBV5-5
TGTGCCAGCAGCCAATGGCCTATCACGACCGGGACAGACTATGGCTACACCTTC
CASSQWPITTGTDYGYTF
>NA|TRBJ2-5|TRBD2|TRBV5-6
TGTGCCAGCGGGAGTAGCGGGGGGGGCGAGACCCAGTACTTC
CASGSSGGGETQYF
>NA|TRBJ2-3|TRBD2|TRBV6-5
TGTGCCAGCAGTTACGCTGCGGGGGGCGGGACAGATACGCAGTATTTT
CASSYAAGGGTDTQYF
>few|TRBJ1-2|TRBD1|TRBV7-3
TGTGCCAGCAGCTTCGGGACAGGGAGGAGCTACACCTTC
CASSFGTGRSYTF
>NA|TRBJ1-2|NA|TRBV5-1
TGCGCCAGCAGCTTGGCCCGGGGGGCTGAAGGCTACACCTTC
CASSLARGAEGYTF
>NA|TRBJ2-1|NA|TRBV7-9
TGTGCCAGCAGCTTAGTGGGAAATGAGCAGTTCTTC
CASSLVGNEQFF
>NA|TRBJ2-7|NA|TRBV5-1
TGCGCCAGCAGCCACAAGGGTGCGGGGCCACACTACGAGCAGTACTTC
CASSHKGAGPHYEQYF
>few|TRBJ2-2|NA|TRBV7-9
TGTGCCAGCAGCTTAGAACGGACGACCGGGGAGCTGTTTTTT
CASSLERTTGELFF
>NA|TRBJ2-7|TRBD2|TRBV10-3
TGTGCCATCAGTGGTTGGGGGGGAAAGCGGGAGGGCCCCATTGTGTACGAGCAGTACTTC
CAISGWGGKREGPIVYEQYF
>NA|TRBJ2-7|NA|TRBV5-1
TGCGCCAGCAGCACCGGTGGGGGCCGCAACGAGCAGTACTTC
CASSTGGGRNEQYF
>NA|TRBJ2-7|NA|TRBV5-4
TGTGCCAGCAGCCTCACCGGCCGACCTGCTTACGAGCAGTACTTC
CASSLTGRPAYEQYF
>NA|TRBJ2-7|TRBD2|TRBV5-1
TGCGCCAGCAGCTTGGGGGGCGGGGGCGAGCAGTACTTC
CASSLGGGGEQYF
>few|TRBJ2-7|NA|TRBV11-3
TGTGCCAGCAGCCAACATTTACAGGGAACCTACGAGCAGTACTTC
CASSQHLQGTYEQYF
>NA|TRBJ2-2|TRBD1|TRBV5-1
TGCGCCAGCAGCTTCCGGGACAGGGGAGTCGGGGAGCTGTTTTTT
CASSFRDRGVGELFF
>NA|TRBJ1-5|NA|TRBV10-3
TGTGCCATCAGTGACCGTGTAGGGGATCAGCCCCAGCATTTT
CAISDRVGDQPQHF
>NA|TRBJ2-7|TRBD2|TRBV14
TGTGCCAGCAGCCAAGATTTGACTAGCGGGAGGCCTCTGCAGTACTTC
CASSQDLTSGRPLQYF
>once|TRBJ2-7|TRBD2|TRBV28
TGTGCCAGCAGTACGACTAGCCCAAGCTACGAGCAGTACTTC
CASSTTSPSYEQYF
>NA|TRBJ2-3|NA|TRBV18
TGTGCCAGCTCACCAACGGGGGATACGCAGTATTTT
CASSPTGDTQYF
>NA|TRBJ2-2|NA|TRBV2
TGTGCCAGCAGTGGCCGCGGGACCATGGCGACGAACACCGGGGAGCTGTTTTTT
CASSGRGTMATNTGELFF
>NA|TRBJ2-7|TRBD1|TRBV11-2
TGTGCCAGCAGCTTACGGCAGGGGGCGACTCAGCGGTACTTC
CASSLRQGATQRYF
>NA|TRBJ2-7|NA|TRBV7-8
TGTGCCAGCAGCGCCCACCAGGGCCGCGAGCAGTACTTC
CASSAHQGREQYF
>few|TRBJ2-2|NA|TRBV9
TGTGCCAGCAGCGCCGGGGTCTTCGGGGAGCTGTTTTTT
CASSAGVFGELFF
>NA|TRBJ1-5|NA|TRBV7-8
TGTGCCAGCAGCAACGAGGTTCCTCCGCGCCAGCATTTT
CASSNEVPPRQHF
>NA|TRBJ2-3|NA|TRBV7-2
TGTGCCAGCAGCTTAGTGATGGATACGCAGTATTTT
CASSLVMDTQYF
>NA|TRBJ2-2|TRBD2|TRBV6-4
TGTGCCAGCAGTGAGCTTATGCTAGCGGCGAACACCGGGGAGCTGTTTTTT
CASSELMLAANTGELFF
>NA|TRBJ2-3|NA|TRBV25-1
TGTGCCAGCAGTGAATCTGGACTCGGCGCGCAGTATTTT
CASSESGLGAQYF
>NA|TRBJ2-5|TRBD1|TRBV15
TGTGCCACCAGCAGAGGAGGACAGGCGGGCGAGACCCAGTACTTC
CATSRGGQAGETQYF
>NA|TRBJ2-5|NA|TRBV5-4
TGTGCCAGCAGCTTGGAGGCTCGACAGCAAGAGACCCAGTACTTC
CASSLEARQQETQYF
>NA|TRBJ2-7|NA|TRBV27
TGTGCCAGCAGTTATGGGCGGGGGCGAACCTACGAGCAGTACTTC
CASSYGRGRTYEQYF
>few|TRBJ1-6|NA|TRBV21-1
TGTGCCAGCAGCAAACGGGAGAGTTTCAATTCACCCCTCCACTTT
CASSKRESFNSPLHF
>NA|TRBJ1-1|NA|TRBV29-1
TGCAGCGTTGTCTCTGGAGGGTACACTGAAGCTTTCTTT
CSVVSGGYTEAFF
>few|TRBJ2-3|TRBD1|TRBV2
TGTGCCAGTTCATGGACAGGAGTAACAGATACGCAGTATTTT
CASSWTGVTDTQYF
>NA|TRBJ2-7|NA|TRBV7-9
TGTGCCAGCAGTCCAAGCTCCTACGAGCAGTACTTC
CASSPSSYEQYF
>NA|TRBJ2-7|TRBD2|TRBV5-4
TGTGCCAGCAGCCCCGGGGGGGGGTCCTACGAGCAGTACTTC
CASSPGGGSYEQYF
>few|TRBJ2-5|NA|TRBV21-1
TGTGCCAGCAGCACCATATTCCCGGACCCTCAAGAGACCCAGTACTTC
CASSTIFPDPQETQYF